Shown below are 6 T cell receptor gamma chains from a single sample sequenced in a study of γδ T cells in repeated Plasmodium falciparum infection. TCRdb made new clone calls on the multiplex PCR reads using CATT. This table has tens of thousands of gamma-chain clones, around 3% appearing once. Flow sorting of PBMC yielded separate Vgamma9/Vdelta2+ and Vdelta2-negative gammadelta T cell populations for bulk repertoire analysis. The sequenced sample consisted of gamma-delta T cells from blood. These receptor sequences come from a pool of human donors (malaria-infected and uninfected, not separated).

There are many counts of this clone. The chain combines TRGV3 with TRGJP2. No J gene is reported in TCRdb; it was inferred here by comparing the DNA with germline. V trimming: 5 bases; J trimming: 3 bases; junction bases outside the gene matches: 6. Germline CDR1 is VTNTFY and CDR2 is YDVSTARD (reference sequence). This CDR3 comprises 14 residues. The CDR3: CATWVHGSDWIKTF. In nucleotides, the CDR3 is TGTGCCACCTGGGTCCATGGTAGTGATTGGATCAAGACGTTT.

This clone showed up just a few times. The TCRdb record carries a much larger clone's protein, which differs from this DNA's translation at residue 3; a read error is the likely cause, and the protein listed here is the DNA translation. J is TRGJ1 or TRGJ2 and V is TRGV8. TCRdb leaves out the J gene; it was filled in here by matching the DNA to germline. This CDR3 is built from 13 residues. Germline lookup yields CDR1 VENAVY and CDR2 YDSYNSRV. CDR3 in amino acids: CAAWDRPDYKKLF. The CDR3 region has the DNA TGTGCCGCCTGGGATAGGCCGGATTATAAGAAACTCTTT.

This clone was counted many times. No DNA is shown, since the ends of the CDR3 on it are uncertain; the CDR3 is the one TCRdb lists. This CDR3 is also generated by other DNA sequences in the sample. The J gene has no call, while the V gene is TRGV5. With termini counted, the CDR3 has 30 amino acids. The germline V gene encodes CDR1 VINAFY and CDR2 YDVSNSKD. The CDR3 protein is CATWDFIIRNSLAVEQHLLSQVSIGRIQHF.

This clone came up many times. A read error is likely here: a far larger clone is one base away. As DNA, the CDR3 is TGTGCCACCTGGGGTGGACTAGAGTGGATGCACGATTCTTATTATAAGAAACTCTTT. This gives the protein CATWGGLEWMHDSYYKKLF. V is TRGV4 and J is TRGJ1 or TRGJ2. J gave up 3 bases and V 5 bases, and 25 bases lay outside the gene matches. Germline V CDR1 and CDR2: EGSTGY, YDSYTSSV. This CDR3 is 19 amino acids long.

This clone showed up just a few times. A far larger clone differs by one base, so this is likely a read error. V and J are TRGV9 and TRGJ1 or TRGJ2. The CDR3 runs 15 residues. CDR1 is GITISATS, CDR2 ISYDGTV, per germline (reference sequence). CDR3 DNA: TGTGCCCTGTGGGAGTCATCACAGCCTTATTATAAGAAACTCTTT. This codes for CALWESSQPYYKKLF.

At least ten counts were recorded for this clone. The protein held in TCRdb is that of a much larger clone and does not match this DNA's translation at residue 15, likely because of a read error; the protein shown is translated from the DNA. The gene calls are TRGV9 and TRGJP. The germline V gene has CDR1 GITISATS and CDR2 ISYDGTV (reference sequence). This CDR3 is built from 17 residues. The CDR3 bases are TGTGCCTTGTGGGACCATGATCAAGAGTTGGGCAAAAAAATCGAGGTATTT. This gives the protein CALWDHDQELGKKIEVF.